This record covers a single TCR beta chain. Its antigen remains unidentified. Base qualities are not at hand, and no much larger clone is one base apart. These data originate in a study of graft-versus-host responses after intestinal transplantation (dated by TCRdb to 2020 to 2022). General notes on the study: Recipients received multivisceral, liver-intestinal, or isolated intestinal transplants. Every recipient was given anti-thymocyte globulin induction, then maintenance tacrolimus and steroids for roughly 3 years. After intestinal transplantation, graft-versus-host and host-versus-graft alloreactive T cell clones in the graft, circulation and bone marrow were tracked using bulk TCR-beta CDR3 sequencing. To identify alloreactive clones, pre-transplant mixed lymphocyte reaction products were sequenced and compared with unstimulated pre-transplant donor and recipient T cells. Of the 20 to 30 intestinal transplant recipients enrolled in the cohort, one of whom was a retransplant, 3 patients without pretransplant specimens were excluded. A peak of at least 4% donor T cells among recipient peripheral blood mononuclear cells was the definition used for donor T cell macrochimerism. Rather than going through the commercial service, samples from three later patients were sequenced in-house on an Illumina MiSeq and processed with MiXCR. Study-level results and caveats: Early after transplant, peak levels of circulating GvH clones were found to be associated with declines in HvG clones. In the allografts of patients with donor T cell macrochimerism, GvH to HvG T cell clonal ratios were high. Conclusions were limited by the relatively low number and heterogeneity of intestinal transplant patients. GvH clones were detected in recipient bone marrow, and some appeared earlier in ileal mucosa or blood, consistent with an intestinal mucosal origin.

The library came from the immunoSEQ multiplex PCR assay. In most patients, genomic DNA was isolated using the Qiagen DNeasy Blood and Tissue Kit and sent frozen to Adaptive Biotechnologies for TCR sequencing. Adaptive Biotechnologies carried out high-throughput TCR-beta CDR3 sequencing of genomic DNA for most patients. The study's own analysis went as follows. Adaptive's ImmunoSEQ software was the source of the TCR sequencing data for 15 to 20 patients, while three other patients were processed with MiXCR and VDJtools. CD4 versus CD8 sorting errors were corrected by removing sequences found in both subsets at a frequency ratio below 5:1. Because the origin of CDR3 nucleotide sequences shared between donor and recipient could not be assigned, those sequences were removed. To be classed as alloreactive, a clone needed at least 2-fold expansion over unstimulated cells and a minimum CFSE-low frequency of 0.002% (template counts) or 0.001% (read counts). A clone was considered mappable if detected in the sequenced pre-transplant spleen, lymph node, or MLR CFSE-low populations of the donor or recipient. Cumulative frequency of alloreactive clones was calculated as a percentage of all sequences weighted by copy number. TCRdb took over this immuneACCESS table, retaining in-frame rearrangements with V and J assigned. Such tables are incomplete; in checked studies, under half of the missing clones stem from an unresolved V gene, and the remainder is unexplained. V and J calls and clone size are copied from that table; D and trimming were computed from the DNA. Within this sample are 75,000 to 95,000 clones, with less than 95% of them counted one time only. The ten largest clones add up to about 0.34% of the sample.

What this sample's time point label stands for: cells obtained before transplantation from donor or recipient. CD3+CD4+ and CD3+CD8+ populations were FACS-sorted from unstimulated pre-transplant donor and recipient cells taken from spleen or lymph nodes. CDR1 and CDR2 are read off the germline V gene as KGHSH and LQKENI. The junction shows trimming of 3 bases on V and 0 bases on J, and the gene matches do not reach 4 bases of it. From its cysteine to its phenylalanine, the CDR3 spans 16 amino acids. Left in the record is the CDR3 DNA by itself, 48 bases read in frame from the first base. The sequence was obtained from a human donor who was the organ donor for an intestinal transplant. Source: unstimulated CD4+ T cells sorted from spleen or lymph node cells, taken before transplant. The V and J segments used are TRBV18 and TRBJ1-2; 10 bases in the junction line up with TRBD1. The CDR3 sequence is CASSPGQGMTNYGYTF. The nucleotide sequence reads as follows: TGTGCCAGCTCACCGGGACAGGGGATGACTAACTATGGCTACACCTTC.